These T cell receptor beta chains were read from a single sample in a study of blood T cell repertoires in COVID-19. Profiled with immunoSEQ multiplex PCR; TCRdb holds only in-frame clones, not every one. The table has 63,000 or so clones, about 82% seen once. Sequencing was carried out using peripheral blood. The receptors were gathered from a human donor in a cohort sampled during active COVID-19. The CDR3 runs from the conserved cysteine through the conserved F or W. Each record gives: clone size, V gene, J gene, D gene, CDR3 DNA, CDR3 protein. A D gene is named only where the DNA matches it firmly. Size is stated for part of the rows, as once, few or many counts, or as a class when the clone is expanded.

clone size: few
V gene: TRBV7-8
J gene: TRBJ2-2
D gene: TRBD1
CDR3 DNA: TGTGCCAGCACCCGCCGGGGACAGGGAAAAAACACCGGGGAGCTGTTTTTT
CDR3 protein: CASTRRGQGKNTGELFF

clone size: NA
V gene: TRBV3-1/TRBV3-2
J gene: TRBJ1-1
D gene: NA
CDR3 DNA: TGTGCCACTGGGGCCCTGAACACTGAAGCTTTCTTT
CDR3 protein: CATGALNTEAFF

clone size: NA
V gene: TRBV5-4
J gene: TRBJ2-3
D gene: TRBD2
CDR3 DNA: TGTGCCAGCAGAACCGGGAGGGGGGGCCAAGATACGCAGTATTTT
CDR3 protein: CASRTGRGGQDTQYF

clone size: NA
V gene: TRBV6-1
J gene: TRBJ2-5
D gene: NA
CDR3 DNA: TGTGCCAGCAGTGAAGGGACACTGTACCAAGAGACCCAGTACTTC
CDR3 protein: CASSEGTLYQETQYF

clone size: few
V gene: TRBV28
J gene: TRBJ1-5
D gene: NA
CDR3 DNA: TGTGCCAGCCGTCAATCAGGGGCCAGGGGCCAGCCCCAGCATTTT
CDR3 protein: CASRQSGARGQPQHF

clone size: few
V gene: TRBV5-1
J gene: TRBJ1-1
D gene: NA
CDR3 DNA: TGCGCCAGCGCCCTTGGATTAGGGCCGGGGGACACTGAAGCTTTCTTT
CDR3 protein: CASALGLGPGDTEAFF

clone size: few
V gene: TRBV7-2
J gene: TRBJ2-1
D gene: NA
CDR3 DNA: TGTGCCAGCAGCTTAGCTGGGGGCTCGCAGTTCTTC
CDR3 protein: CASSLAGGSQFF

clone size: NA
V gene: TRBV11-2
J gene: TRBJ1-6
D gene: TRBD1
CDR3 DNA: TGTGCCAGCAGCCCAGGACAGGGGTTACGTTCACCCCTCCACTTT
CDR3 protein: CASSPGQGLRSPLHF

clone size: NA
V gene: TRBV30
J gene: TRBJ1-5
D gene: NA
CDR3 DNA: TGTGCCTGGAGTAGCGCGGGCGGATATAGCAATCAGCCCCAGCATTTT
CDR3 protein: CAWSSAGGYSNQPQHF

clone size: NA
V gene: TRBV11-2
J gene: TRBJ2-7
D gene: NA
CDR3 DNA: TGTGCCAGCAGCTTAGGCGGCATTCTAACTACAGGGGGGGGCGAGCAGTACTTC
CDR3 protein: CASSLGGILTTGGGEQYF

clone size: NA
V gene: TRBV20-1
J gene: TRBJ1-6
D gene: NA
CDR3 DNA: TGCAGTGCTAGTCCTTTAGGAGGGGCCCTCCACTTT
CDR3 protein: CSASPLGGALHF

clone size: NA
V gene: TRBV28
J gene: TRBJ1-5
D gene: NA
CDR3 DNA: TGTGCCACCTTTGCACAACAAGCCAGGGCGGGGAGCCAGCCCCAGCATTTT
CDR3 protein: CATFAQQARAGSQPQHF

clone size: NA
V gene: TRBV11-3
J gene: TRBJ2-2
D gene: NA
CDR3 DNA: TGTGCCAGCAGCTTCGAGACAACGAACACCGGGGAGCTGTTTTTT
CDR3 protein: CASSFETTNTGELFF

clone size: NA
V gene: TRBV18
J gene: TRBJ1-1
D gene: TRBD1
CDR3 DNA: TGTGCCAGCTCACCAACTTTGGGACAGTCCGCCGCTTTCTTT
CDR3 protein: CASSPTLGQSAAFF

clone size: few
V gene: TRBV9
J gene: TRBJ1-1
D gene: NA
CDR3 DNA: TGTGCCAGCAGCGTAGGTGTAGGGGTGGGGATGAACACTGAAGCTTTCTTT
CDR3 protein: CASSVGVGVGMNTEAFF

clone size: NA
V gene: TRBV29-1
J gene: TRBJ1-2
D gene: NA
CDR3 DNA: TGCAGCGTTGTAGGCCAGGGTCATGGCTACACCTTC
CDR3 protein: CSVVGQGHGYTF

clone size: NA
V gene: TRBV25-1
J gene: TRBJ2-3
D gene: TRBD2
CDR3 DNA: TGTGCCAGCAGCGGGGGAGGGGCGGTCACAGATACGCAGTATTTT
CDR3 protein: CASSGGGAVTDTQYF

clone size: NA
V gene: TRBV7-9
J gene: TRBJ2-7
D gene: TRBD2
CDR3 DNA: TGTGCCAGCAGCTTTTGGGGGGGGACCTACGAGCAGTACTTC
CDR3 protein: CASSFWGGTYEQYF

clone size: few
V gene: TRBV6-5
J gene: TRBJ1-2
D gene: NA
CDR3 DNA: TGTGCCAGCAGTTCCGACGGGTCTGTTAACTATGGCTACACCTTC
CDR3 protein: CASSSDGSVNYGYTF

clone size: NA
V gene: TRBV19
J gene: TRBJ2-2
D gene: TRBD1
CDR3 DNA: TGTGCCAGTAGTATTTTAGGGACAGGGCCCAACACCGGGGAGCTGTTTTTT
CDR3 protein: CASSILGTGPNTGELFF

clone size: NA
V gene: TRBV27
J gene: TRBJ1-3
D gene: NA
CDR3 DNA: TGTGCCAGCAGTTTCCGGGGGGGAGCTGGAAACACCATATATTTT
CDR3 protein: CASSFRGGAGNTIYF